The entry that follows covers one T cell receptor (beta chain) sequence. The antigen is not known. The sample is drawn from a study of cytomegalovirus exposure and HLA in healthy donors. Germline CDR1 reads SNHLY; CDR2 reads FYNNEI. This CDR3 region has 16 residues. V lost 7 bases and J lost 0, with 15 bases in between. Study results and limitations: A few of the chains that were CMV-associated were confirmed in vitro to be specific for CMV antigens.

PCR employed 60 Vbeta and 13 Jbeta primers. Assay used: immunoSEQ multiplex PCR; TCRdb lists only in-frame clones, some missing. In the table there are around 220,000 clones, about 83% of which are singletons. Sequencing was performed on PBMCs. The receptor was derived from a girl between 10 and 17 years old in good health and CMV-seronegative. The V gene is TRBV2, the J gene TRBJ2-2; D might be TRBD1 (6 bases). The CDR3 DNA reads TGTGCCAGCACCGCTAACGGGACACCGAACACCGGGGAGCTGTTTTTT. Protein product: CASTANGTPNTGELFF.